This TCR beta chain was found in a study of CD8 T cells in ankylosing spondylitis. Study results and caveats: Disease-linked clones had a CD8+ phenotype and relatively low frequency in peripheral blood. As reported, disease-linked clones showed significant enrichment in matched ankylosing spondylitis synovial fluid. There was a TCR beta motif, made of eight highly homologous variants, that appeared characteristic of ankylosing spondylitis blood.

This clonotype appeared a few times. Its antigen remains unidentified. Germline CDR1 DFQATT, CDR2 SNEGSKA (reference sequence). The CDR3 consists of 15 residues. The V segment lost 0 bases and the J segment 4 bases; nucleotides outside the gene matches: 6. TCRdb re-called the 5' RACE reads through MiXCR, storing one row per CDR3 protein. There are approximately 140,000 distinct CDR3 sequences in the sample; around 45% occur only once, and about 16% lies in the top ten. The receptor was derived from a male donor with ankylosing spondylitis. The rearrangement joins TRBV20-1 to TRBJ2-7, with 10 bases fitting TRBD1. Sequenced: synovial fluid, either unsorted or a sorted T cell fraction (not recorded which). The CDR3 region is CSARDRDRGNYEQYF. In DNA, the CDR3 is TGCAGTGCTAGAGACCGGGACAGGGGCAATTACGAGCAGTACTTC.